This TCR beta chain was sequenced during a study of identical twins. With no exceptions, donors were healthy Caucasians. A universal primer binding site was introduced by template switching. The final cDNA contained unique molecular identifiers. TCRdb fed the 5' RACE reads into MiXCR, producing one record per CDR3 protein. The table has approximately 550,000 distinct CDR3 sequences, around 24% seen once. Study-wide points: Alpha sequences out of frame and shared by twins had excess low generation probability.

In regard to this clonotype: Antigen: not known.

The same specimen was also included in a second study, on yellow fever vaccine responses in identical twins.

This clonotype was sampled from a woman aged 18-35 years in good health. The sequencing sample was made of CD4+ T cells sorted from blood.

CDR3 protein: CASREGDSLVVKTQYF. DNA for the CDR3: TGTGCCAGCAGGGAAGGGGACAGTCTCGTGGTAAAGACCCAGTACTTC. The J gene is TRBJ2-5, the V gene TRBV5-5; 7 bases fit TRBD1. The length of the CDR3 is 16 residues. Germline V gene data show CDR1 as SGHKS and CDR2 as YYEKEE (reference sequence). Germline trimming cut 5 bases from V and 6 bases from J; bases unmatched to any gene: 16.